The clone carrying this T cell receptor (beta chain) came up once. This record belongs to a study of Graves' ophthalmopathy and Graves' hyperthyroidism. RNA transcripts served as template for amplifying TCR beta CDR3 sequences. The workflow started with a first-round RT-PCR run with HTBI primers and then moved on to a second-round multiplex PCR. From the multiplex PCR reads, TCRdb called clonotypes with MiXCR, one entry per CDR3 protein. Here the sample spans approximately 160,000 distinct CDR3 sequences, 30% to 45% being singletons. The clonotype comes from a woman aged 40 to 50 with Graves' ophthalmopathy. Material: peripheral blood.

CDR3 sequence reads: CASSVGGRFSYEQYF. The CDR3 region has the DNA TGTGCCAGCAGCGTAGGCGGGAGGTTTAGCTACGAGCAGTACTTC. The chain combines TRBV9 with TRBJ2-7; TRBD2 matches 8 bases. Germline CDR1 is SGDLS and CDR2 is YYNGEE. The V gene end was trimmed by 0 bases and the J gene end by 3 bases; junction bases not matched to a gene: 5. The CDR3 has 15 amino acids.